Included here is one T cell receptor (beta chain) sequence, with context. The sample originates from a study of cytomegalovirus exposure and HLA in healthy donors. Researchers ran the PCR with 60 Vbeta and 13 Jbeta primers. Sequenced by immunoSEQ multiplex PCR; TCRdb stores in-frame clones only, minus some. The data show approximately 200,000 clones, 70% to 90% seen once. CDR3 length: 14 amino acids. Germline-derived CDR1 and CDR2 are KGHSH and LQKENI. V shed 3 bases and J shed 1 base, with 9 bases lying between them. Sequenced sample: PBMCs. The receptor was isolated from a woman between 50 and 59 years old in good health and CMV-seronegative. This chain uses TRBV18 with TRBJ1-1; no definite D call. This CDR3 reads CASSPVVGNTEAFF. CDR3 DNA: TGTGCCAGCTCACCGGTAGTTGGGAACACTGAAGCTTTCTTT. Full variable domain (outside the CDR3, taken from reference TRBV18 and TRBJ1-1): NAGVMQNPRHLVRRRGQEARLRCSPMKGHSHVYWYRQLPEEGLKFMVYLQKENIIDESGMPKERFSAEFPKEGPSILRIQQVVRGDSAAYFCASSPVVGNTEAFFGQGTRLTVV.